Ten or more counts support the clone carrying this TCR beta chain. Antigen specificity is unknown. One end of the junction varies from germline; a read error may be responsible. Germline V gives CDR1 SGHRS, CDR2 YFSETQ. This CDR3 spans 13 amino acids. This sample was taken from a study of T-cell memory formation after mild COVID-19. The study's findings and limits: Pre-infection memory already had some responding clones, implying cross-reactive memory joined. Later expanders leaned CD4+, whereas day 15 to 85 contracting clones were balanced CD4/CD8. CD8+ contracting clones occupied EMRA, while CD4+ ones occupied mainly CM and EM.

Researchers used 5'RACE with constant-segment primers to make TCR alpha and TCR beta cDNA libraries that carry sample barcodes and UMIs. TCRdb called the 5' RACE reads again in MiXCR, with one record for every CDR3 protein. The sample has 120,000 to 150,000 distinct CDR3 sequences; about 6.1% are singletons. This clonotype originated in an adult woman who had mild COVID-19 (a few samples of this study predate the infection). Cell type and time point are not known. Sequenced sample: PBMCs or a T cell subset sorted from them (not recorded which). The chain couples TRBV5-1 to TRBJ2-2, with 8 bases identical to TRBD2. The CDR3 reads CASSPGGTGELFF. The CDR3 DNA sequence: TGTGCCAGCAGCCCGGGAGGGACCGGGGAGCTGTTTTTT.